This T cell receptor beta chain came from a study of CD8 T cells in ankylosing spondylitis. This clonotype occurred a few times. What it binds is not known. Study-level findings and limits: Researchers reportedly found disease-linked clones significantly enriched in matched ankylosing spondylitis synovial fluid. Peripheral blood held disease-linked clones only at relatively low frequency, and these were CD8+.

Germline V lookup: CDR1 WNHNN, CDR2 SYGVQD (reference sequence). The CDR3 has 15 residues. V lost 3 bases, J lost 3 bases, and 8 bases stayed unmatched. It was by quantitative 5'-RACE with molecular barcodes that TCR beta libraries were made. TCRdb fed the 5' RACE reads into MiXCR, producing one record per CDR3 protein. Of roughly 200,000 distinct CDR3 sequences listed, 9.5% to 15% are singletons. The TCR sequence derives from a male donor with ankylosing spondylitis or in good health (not recorded which). This chain links TRBV10-1 with TRBJ2-7; 7 nucleotides line up with TRBD1. Material: blood, either unsorted or a sorted T cell fraction (not recorded which). The CDR3 spells CASSDNPGQLYEQYF. CDR3 sequence (DNA): TGCGCCAGCAGTGACAATCCGGGACAGCTCTACGAGCAGTACTTC.